This is a list of T cell receptor beta chains from one sample in a study of graft-versus-host responses after intestinal transplantation. TCRdb's copy holds only in-frame clones and misses some; the assay was immunoSEQ multiplex PCR. The sample includes about 80,000 clones, roughly 91% of them seen just once. The antigens for these receptors are not known. The sample here was unstimulated CD4+ T cells sorted from spleen or lymph node cells, taken before intestinal transplant. All receptors derive from a human donor who received an intestinal transplant. Both conserved end residues are part of each CDR3. D genes are given only for firm matches. Size values are once, few and many counts, or a class for expanded clones, and some rows have none.

d_gene,v_gene,j_gene,abundance,CDR3nt,CDR3aa
TRBD1,TRBV6-1,TRBJ2-7,NA,TGTGCCAGCAGGGGGGGACAGGGGAACTACGAGCAGTACTTC,CASRGGQGNYEQYF
TRBD2,TRBV6-5,TRBJ2-3,NA,TGTGCCAGCAGTTACAGACTAGCGGTCACAGATACGCAGTATTTT,CASSYRLAVTDTQYF
NA,TRBV7-9,TRBJ2-7,NA,TGTGCCAGCAGCTTAAAAGGGGCAGTTTCCTACGAGCAGTACTTC,CASSLKGAVSYEQYF
TRBD2,TRBV5-1,TRBJ2-5,NA,TGCGCCAGCAGGGGGATGACTAGCGGAGTGGAGACCCAGTACTTC,CASRGMTSGVETQYF
NA,TRBV19,TRBJ2-7,NA,TGTGCCAGTAGTATGAACAGGGATAGCTCCTACGAGCAGTACTTC,CASSMNRDSSYEQYF
NA,TRBV5-1,TRBJ1-6,NA,TGCGCCAGCAGCTACGGGAGCTCCTATAATTCACCCCTCCACTTT,CASSYGSSYNSPLHF
NA,TRBV21-1,TRBJ2-7,NA,TGTGCCAGCAGCGAAGCGGGCGAATACGAGCAGTACTTC,CASSEAGEYEQYF
TRBD2,TRBV5-1,TRBJ2-7,NA,TGCGCCAGCAGCCCCTCGGGGGGGCTTACCTACGAGCAGTACTTC,CASSPSGGLTYEQYF
NA,TRBV2,TRBJ1-4,NA,TGTGCCAGCAACCTAAACGAAAAACTGTTTTTT,CASNLNEKLFF
NA,TRBV20-1,TRBJ1-1,NA,TGCAGTGCTAGCTTCGGCACTGAAGCTTTCTTT,CSASFGTEAFF
NA,TRBV7-9,TRBJ1-2,few,TGTGCCAGCAGCTTAATGGACAGCCTGAACTATGGCTACACCTTC,CASSLMDSLNYGYTF
TRBD2,TRBV6-1,TRBJ2-7,NA,TGTGCCAGCAGTGGACTAGCGGGGATCCACGAGCAGTACTTC,CASSGLAGIHEQYF
NA,TRBV28,TRBJ1-1,NA,TGTGCCAGCAGTTTAACGCAGGGCTCAAGTGTGAACACTGAAGCTTTCTTT,CASSLTQGSSVNTEAFF
TRBD1,TRBV25-1,TRBJ1-2,NA,TGTGCCAGCAGGCAAACAGGGGAAAGGTATGGCTACACCTTC,CASRQTGERYGYTF
TRBD1,TRBV6-5,TRBJ2-3,NA,TGTGCCAGCACCGACAGGGCGAGCACAGATACGCAGTATTTT,CASTDRASTDTQYF
TRBD1,TRBV6-1,TRBJ1-1,NA,TGTGCCAGCAGTCTCTACAGGGGGCTGAACACTGAAGCTTTCTTT,CASSLYRGLNTEAFF
TRBD2,TRBV29-1,TRBJ2-1,NA,TGCAGCGCCACGGGACTAGCGGGAGGATTCAATGAGCAGTTCTTC,CSATGLAGGFNEQFF
TRBD1,TRBV18,TRBJ1-3,NA,TGTGCCAGCTCACTCGGGACAGACTCTGGAAACACCATATATTTT,CASSLGTDSGNTIYF
TRBD1,TRBV5-1,TRBJ2-1,NA,TGCGCCAGCAGCACACGAAGGGACAGGGACCATGAGCAGTTCTTC,CASSTRRDRDHEQFF
NA,TRBV25-1,TRBJ2-1,NA,TGTGCCAGCAGTGACCCGGGCAATGAGCAGTTCTTC,CASSDPGNEQFF